This T cell receptor beta chain was documented in a study of Ad26.COV2.S vaccination and SARS-CoV-2 variants. This CDR3 has 15 amino acids. V was shortened by 4 bases and J by 2 bases, with 15 bases between the two germline ends. The germline gives CDR1 SGHDT, CDR2 YYEEEE. Points on this clone: Its antigen is not identified.

Study-level points and caveats: Possible underestimation of total T cell responses by the TCR breadth and depth analyses was noted.

The protocol was immunoSEQ multiplex PCR, while the TCRdb copy is restricted to in-frame clones and leaves out a portion. The sample has under 400,000 clones, about nine tenths seen once. Treatment given: roughly 19 received Ad26.COV2.S at low or high dose, single or two shots; about 5 received placebo; per-sample allocation not given. Samples came from day 63 after the first vaccine or placebo injection. This person who donated was an adult of 18-55 years in Boston. Vaccination employed an Ad26 vector expressing the Wuhan-strain SARS-CoV-2 spike. J is TRBJ2-5 and V is TRBV5-6, with D perhaps being TRBD1 or TRBD2 (5 bases each). The TCR originated in a person between 18 and 65 years old who received the Ad26.COV2.S COVID-19 vaccine or a placebo. The sample was peripheral blood, taken in a trial of Ad26.COV2.S vaccine versus placebo. The CDR3 loop is CASSPQGRSQETQYF. CDR3 in DNA: TGTGCCAGCAGCCCTCAGGGACGTTCTCAAGAGACCCAGTACTTC.